This T cell receptor beta chain was profiled in a study of blood T cells in healthy people across ages. Combining a sample-barcoded 5' primer with a J-beta primer mix, a second PCR ran for about 7 to 12 cycles. TCRdb re-called the 5' RACE reads with MiXCR, one entry per CDR3 protein. This repertoire shows about 830,000 distinct CDR3 sequences, about 59% found once; its top ten account for about 27%. Per germline, CDR1 DFQATT and CDR2 SNEGSKA (reference sequence). The CDR3 has 14 residues. V gave up 1 base and J gave up 4 bases; unmatched junction bases: 5. This clonotype was obtained from a man aged 30 to 39 in good health. The rearrangement links TRBV20-1 to TRBJ2-7, with 9 bases that match TRBD2. Sequencing was performed on blood. CDR3 DNA: TGCAGTGCTAGAGCAGGGCGGGAGGGGTACGAGCAGTACTTC. This encodes CSARAGREGYEQYF.